The 32 T cell receptor beta chains presented below share a single source sample, sequenced in a study of PD-1 blockade in classical Hodgkin lymphoma. Every patient relapsed after autologous stem cell transplantation, and brentuximab vedotin exposure varied. TCRdb keeps only in-frame clones here, not all; method: immunoSEQ multiplex PCR. The table shows about 37,000 clones, with more than 65% occurring only once. Sequences were derived from peripheral blood mononuclear cells (PBMCs), sampled before the second cycle of nivolumab. The source is a human donor with classical Hodgkin lymphoma.

The chain joins TRBV2 to TRBJ1-4; D remains ambiguous. This CDR3 comprises 11 residues. From germline, CDR1 is SNHLY and CDR2 FYNNEI. Trimming left V 6 bases short and J 4 bases short, with 3 bases between. The CDR3 reads CASRNNEKLFF. The CDR3 DNA is TGTGCCAGCAGAAATAATGAAAAACTGTTTTTT.

The J gene is TRBJ2-5, the V gene TRBV7-2, with TRBD1 identical over 12 bases. Unmatched junction bases numbered 4, after V lost 3 bases and J lost 5 bases. The CDR3 contains 15 residues. Germline V gene lookup returns CDR1 SGHTA and CDR2 FQGNSA. CDR3 sequence reads: CASSLGTGGRETQYF. CDR3 DNA sequence: TGTGCCAGCAGCTTGGGGACAGGGGGCAGGGAGACCCAGTACTTC.

This chain links TRBV4-3 with TRBJ1-4, with 8 bases fitting TRBD1. V shed 1 base and J 8 bases; nucleotides not matched to a gene: 12. The CDR3 runs to 17 residues. The germline V gene encodes CDR1 LGHNA and CDR2 YSLEER. The CDR3 loop reads CASSQVLGDRGREKLFF. The DNA for the CDR3 is TGCGCCAGCAGCCAAGTTCTCGGAGACAGGGGACGGGAAAAACTGTTTTTT.

CDR3 region: CASSAGTGGFGTEAFF. In DNA form, the CDR3 reads TGTGCCAGCTCTGCCGGGACAGGGGGCTTCGGCACTGAAGCTTTCTTT. The chain links TRBV18 to TRBJ1-1; TRBD1 agrees at 12 bases. J gave up 4 bases and V 6 bases, and 9 bases lay outside the gene matches. This CDR3 has 16 amino acids. Germline CDR1 and CDR2: KGHSH and LQKENI.

In its sample, this clone was seen a few times. The gene calls are TRBV5-1 and TRBJ2-7; tentatively, D is TRBD1 or TRBD2 (5 bases each). V was clipped by 5 bases and J by 2 bases, with 11 bases between them. Looked up from germline, CDR1 is SGHRS and CDR2 is YFSETQ. CDR3 size: 13 residues. Here the CDR3 reads CASRAQGAYEQYF. The CDR3 DNA follows: TGCGCCAGCAGGGCGCAGGGAGCCTACGAGCAGTACTTC.

The V call is TRBV5-1, the J call TRBJ2-5; 7 nucleotides match TRBD2. The germline gives CDR1 SGHRS, CDR2 YFSETQ. CDR3 length: 14 amino acids. The V and J ends lost 0 bases and 3 bases, in that order; junction bases with no gene match: 2. The CDR3 loop reads CASSLGAGEETQYF. The CDR3 coding sequence is TGCGCCAGCAGCTTGGGTGCGGGGGAAGAGACCCAGTACTTC.

This chain links TRBV27 with TRBJ2-3, with 8 bases that match TRBD2. The ends lost 5 bases at V and 2 bases at J; junction bases unmatched: 6. Per germline, CDR1 MNHEY and CDR2 SMNVEV (reference sequence). The CDR3 extends over 15 amino acids. CDR3 protein: CASSAPGGPTDTQYF. In DNA form, the CDR3 reads TGTGCCAGCAGTGCCCCGGGGGGGCCCACAGATACGCAGTATTTT.

The genes are TRBV4-3 and TRBJ1-1; no definite D call. From germline, CDR1 is LGHNA and CDR2 YSLEER. Trimming pared 0 bases from V and 4 bases from J, leaving 9 bases between. The CDR3 covers 14 residues. CDR3 DNA sequence: TGCGCCAGCAGCCAAGATACGGGAATCACTGAAGCTTTCTTT. Translation: CASSQDTGITEAFF.

The chain employs TRBV5-8 and TRBJ2-1; D possibly corresponds to TRBD1 (6 bases). This CDR3 has 15 residues. Trimming pared 5 bases from V and 4 bases from J, leaving 16 bases between. Germline CDR1 SGHTS, CDR2 YDEGEE. CDR3 residues: CASSHGQSPYNEQFF. CDR3 nucleotide sequence: TGTGCCAGCAGTCACGGACAGAGCCCATACAATGAGCAGTTCTTC.

CDR3 region: CASTGGIGPYNEQFF. Here the CDR3 DNA reads TGTGCCAGCACGGGGGGGATAGGCCCTTACAATGAGCAGTTCTTC. This rearrangement joins TRBV27 to TRBJ2-1, with TRBD2 identical over 8 bases. The ends lost 7 bases at V and 4 bases at J; junction bases unmatched: 9. The CDR3 is 15 amino acids. Germline V gives CDR1 MNHEY, CDR2 SMNVEV (reference sequence).

The chain has TRBV18 and TRBJ2-3; the D gene is possibly TRBD1 (6 bases). Germline V lookup: CDR1 KGHSH, CDR2 LQKENI. The CDR3 is 16 amino acids. V dropped 2 bases and J dropped 2 bases, with 14 bases sitting between them. The CDR3 loop is CASSPGAGDPTDTQYF. The CDR3 nucleotides are TGTGCCAGCTCACCAGGGGCAGGGGACCCCACAGATACGCAGTATTTT.

This chain uses TRBV4-1 with TRBJ1-1, with D possibly matching TRBD1 (5 bases). Germline assignment: CDR1 MGHRA and CDR2 YSYEKL. The CDR3 consists of 13 residues. The germline V and J ends were trimmed by 0 bases and 10 bases, with 12 bases remaining between them. The CDR3 nucleotides read TGCGCCAGCAGCCAAGAGGTAGGGGTAGTAGCTTTCTTT. Translating gives CASSQEVGVVAFF.

This clone appeared a single time. V is TRBV5-1 and J is TRBJ1-1; D unclear. Trimming stripped 2 bases from V and 1 base from J, with 9 bases between. This CDR3 is 14 amino acids long. CDR1 is SGHRS, CDR2 YFSETQ, per germline. Here the CDR3 reads CASSLSGRNTEAFF. CDR3 nucleotide sequence: TGCGCCAGCAGCTTATCAGGCAGGAACACTGAAGCTTTCTTT.

The chain links TRBV6-6 to TRBJ2-3; TRBD1 might be the D (5 bases). Per germline, CDR1 MNHNY and CDR2 SVGAGI (reference sequence). Trimming removed 0 bases from V and 5 bases from J, with 15 bases in between. The length of the CDR3 is 16 residues. Here the CDR3 reads CASSYSLGDQGDTQYF. DNA of the CDR3: TGTGCCAGCAGTTACTCGTTAGGGGATCAGGGAGATACGCAGTATTTT.

The chain uses TRBV7-2 and TRBJ1-2; TRBD1 matches 8 bases. J lost 1 base, V lost 5 bases, and 6 bases had no gene match. This CDR3 is 15 amino acids long. Germline V lookup: CDR1 SGHTA, CDR2 FQGNSA. The CDR3 spells CASSTYRGDNYGYTF. The CDR3 DNA sequence: TGTGCCAGCAGCACTTACAGGGGGGATAACTATGGCTACACCTTC.

The V gene is TRBV5-1, the J gene TRBJ2-1; 11 bases fit TRBD1. The CDR3 is 13 amino acids. Trimming took 3 bases from V and 7 from J; bases not matched to a gene: 0. In germline, CDR1 is SGHRS, CDR2 YFSETQ. The CDR3 reads CASSWDRGNEQFF. The CDR3 region has the DNA TGCGCCAGCAGCTGGGACAGGGGGAATGAGCAGTTCTTC.

V and J are TRBV15 and TRBJ2-1; TRBD2 agrees at 13 bases. The CDR3 length is 16 residues. V shed 4 bases, J shed 6 bases, and the junction held 6 bases outside the gene matches. In germline, CDR1 is LNHNV, CDR2 YYDKDF (reference sequence). The CDR3 DNA is TGTGCCACCAGCACTTTCAGGACTAGCGGGGGCAATGAGCAGTTCTTC. As protein: CATSTFRTSGGNEQFF.

The V and J genes are TRBV5-1 and TRBJ2-5, with a weak D call TRBD1 (6 bases). The length of the CDR3 is 16 residues. V lost 1 base, J lost 0 bases, and 13 bases lay in between. From germline, CDR1 is SGHRS and CDR2 YFSETQ. The CDR3 region is CASSLLGASYQETQYF. DNA of the CDR3: TGCGCCAGCAGCTTGTTGGGGGCTTCGTACCAAGAGACCCAGTACTTC.

The chain links TRBV27 to TRBJ1-1; maybe TRBD1 (6 bases). The CDR3 loop spans 16 amino acids. V lost 4 bases and J 3 bases, leaving 18 bases between the germline ends. The germline V gene encodes CDR1 MNHEY and CDR2 SMNVEV (reference sequence). CDR3 residues: CASSSSHRVGDTEAFF. The CDR3 nucleotides read TGTGCCAGCAGTTCCTCACACAGGGTAGGAGACACTGAAGCTTTCTTT.

This chain links TRBV19 with TRBJ1-2; a possible D gene is TRBD1 (5 bases). The V and J ends lost 4 bases and 2 bases respectively, with 11 bases between them. The CDR3 totals 14 residues. Germline V gene sequence: CDR1 LNHDA, CDR2 SQIVND (reference sequence). The CDR3 region is CASSTQTDNYGYTF. The CDR3 DNA reads as TGTGCCAGTAGTACCCAGACAGACAACTATGGCTACACCTTC.

This sequence joins TRBV27 and TRBJ1-2; 7 bases are a match to TRBD1. The CDR3 totals 15 residues. The V and J ends lost 3 bases and 4 bases, in that order; junction bases with no gene match: 8. Germline-derived CDR1 and CDR2 are MNHEY and SMNVEV (reference sequence). In DNA form, the CDR3 reads TGTGCCAGCAGTTTCCAGGGGGGAGCATCCTATGGCTACACCTTC. This gives the protein CASSFQGGASYGYTF.

The chain uses TRBV30 and TRBJ1-2; D might be TRBD1 (6 bases). Germline CDR1 reads GTSNPN; CDR2 reads SVGIG (reference sequence). Trimming stripped 3 bases from V and 7 bases from J, with 15 bases between. CDR3 length equals 13 residues. CDR3 amino acids: CAWRGRGASGYTF. Here the CDR3 DNA reads TGTGCCTGGAGAGGTCGGGGGGCGAGTGGCTACACCTTC.

The genes are TRBV7-2 and TRBJ2-5; TRBD1 matches at 7 bases. V lost 0 bases to trimming and J lost 7 bases; unmatched junction nucleotides: 2. CDR1 and CDR2 from the germline V gene are SGHTA and FQGNSA. The CDR3 spans 13 residues. CDR3 DNA sequence: TGTGCCAGCAGCTTAGCGAGACAGGGGACCCAGTACTTC. Amino acid sequence: CASSLARQGTQYF. The full variable domain, in which reference TRBV7-2 and TRBJ2-5 provide the parts outside the CDR3, is GAGVSQSPSNKVTEKGKDVELRCDPISGHTALYWYRQSLGQGLEFLIYFQGNSAPDKSGLPSDRFSAERTGGSVSTLTIQRTQQEDSAVYLCASSLARQGTQYFGPGTRLLVL.

The chain joins TRBV18 to TRBJ1-6; D gene unclear. The germline V gene encodes CDR1 KGHSH and CDR2 LQKENI. The CDR3 totals 18 residues. V was pared by 3 bases and J by 4 bases, with 19 bases between. CDR3 nucleotides: TGTGCCAGCTCACCGGCCACAAGCCCCAATCCGTATAATTCACCCCTCCACTTT. This sequence encodes CASSPATSPNPYNSPLHF.

This chain connects TRBV5-1 to TRBJ2-3; 7 nucleotides match TRBD2. CDR1 and CDR2 (germline): SGHRS, YFSETQ. The CDR3 sequence is 15 residues long. The junction had 11 bases not matched to a gene; V was cut back by 7 bases and J by 3 bases. The CDR3 sequence is CASPPAGPSTDTQYF. CDR3 DNA sequence: TGCGCCAGCCCCCCAGCGGGGCCCTCGACAGATACGCAGTATTTT.

This sequence joins TRBV5-1 and TRBJ1-1, with 10 bases aligning to TRBD1. V lost 0 bases to trimming and J lost 7 bases; unmatched junction nucleotides: 3. The CDR3 runs to 14 residues. Germline loops: CDR1 SGHRS, CDR2 YFSETQ. CDR3 nucleotide sequence: TGCGCCAGCAGCTTGGGACAGGGGGCCGATGAAGCTTTCTTT. Translation gives CASSLGQGADEAFF.

This chain connects TRBV18 to TRBJ1-1; TRBD1 matches 8 bases. Germline CDR1 KGHSH, CDR2 LQKENI. Losses at the gene ends were 4 bases for V and 6 bases for J; bases not matched to a gene: 4. The CDR3 extends over 13 amino acids. The CDR3, as DNA: TGTGCCAGCTCACGAGAACAGGGGGCTGAAGCTTTCTTT. Translating gives CASSREQGAEAFF.

The chain employs TRBV29-1 and TRBJ1-6; 7 bases are shared with TRBD1. The CDR3 consists of 13 residues. The V segment lost 6 bases and the J segment 8 bases; nucleotides outside the gene matches: 7. Germline values: CDR1 SQVTM, CDR2 ANQGSEA. CDR3 sequence reads: CSVQTGSDSPLHF. In DNA, the CDR3 is TGCAGCGTCCAGACAGGGTCGGATTCACCCCTCCACTTT.

The chain carries TRBV5-1 and TRBJ2-3; either TRBD1 or TRBD2 may fit D (6 bases each). Trimming removed 8 bases from V and 2 bases from J, with 15 bases in between. The CDR3 length is 14 residues. Germline CDR1 is SGHRS and CDR2 is YFSETQ. The CDR3 DNA reads TGCGCCAGTGGGGCCGGGGGCCTCACAGATACGCAGTATTTT. Encoded protein: CASGAGGLTDTQYF.

The J gene is TRBJ2-1, the V gene TRBV7-2; 12 nucleotides match TRBD2. The V gene end was trimmed by 0 bases and the J gene end by 12 bases; junction bases not matched to a gene: 9. Germline V CDR1 and CDR2: SGHTA, FQGNSA. This CDR3 region has 16 residues. The CDR3 region has the DNA TGTGCCAGCAGCTTAGCCCTTCCTAGCGGGGGGGCGGTGCAGTTCTTC. It translates to CASSLALPSGGAVQFF.

The CDR3 spells CASSIEGGDEQYF. The DNA of the CDR3 is TGTGCCAGTAGTATAGAGGGGGGGGACGAGCAGTACTTC. The rearrangement links TRBV19 to TRBJ2-7; 7 bases line up with TRBD2. The CDR3 length is 13 residues. With 0 bases clipped from V and 5 bases from J, the junction kept 1 base outside the gene matches. Germline CDR1 is LNHDA and CDR2 is SQIVND (reference sequence).

The V and J genes are TRBV6-5 and TRBJ2-1, with 11 bases lining up with TRBD1. Trimming at V came to 6 bases and at J to 4 bases, leaving 5 bases not matched to a gene. CDR1 and CDR2 from the germline V gene are MNHEY and SVGAGI. The CDR3 length is 15 residues. This chain's CDR3 is CASSLGTGGYNEQFF. As DNA, the CDR3 is TGTGCCAGCAGCCTTGGGACAGGGGGGTACAATGAGCAGTTCTTC.